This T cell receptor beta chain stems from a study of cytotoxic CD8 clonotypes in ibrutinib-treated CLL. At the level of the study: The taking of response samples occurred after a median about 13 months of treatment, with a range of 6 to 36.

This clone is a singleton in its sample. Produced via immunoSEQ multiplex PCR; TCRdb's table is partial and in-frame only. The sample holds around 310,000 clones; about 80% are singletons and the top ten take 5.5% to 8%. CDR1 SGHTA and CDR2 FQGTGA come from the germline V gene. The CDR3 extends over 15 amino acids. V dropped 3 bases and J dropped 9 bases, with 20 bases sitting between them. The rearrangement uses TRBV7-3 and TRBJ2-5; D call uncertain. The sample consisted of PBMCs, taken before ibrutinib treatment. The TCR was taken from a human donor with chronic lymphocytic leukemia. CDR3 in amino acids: CASSLTAALLSAQYF. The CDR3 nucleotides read TGTGCCAGCAGCTTGACGGCCGCCCTACTTTCGGCCCAGTACTTC.